This TCR beta chain is drawn from a study of T cells after yellow fever vaccination (dated by TCRdb to the late 2010s). Broadly, across the study: Using CD3, CD45RA, CCR7 and CD95 staining, memory subsets (EM, EMRA, CM and Tscm) were sorted on a BD FACS Aria III. Memory subsets were sorted on days 0, 15 and 45 and at 18 months after primary vaccination, and on days 0, 15 and 45 after the 30-year booster. Libraries from fractions with low cell numbers were prepared with the SMART-Seq v4 Ultra Low Input RNA kit. To follow T-cell clones before and after both primary and booster YFV17D yellow fever vaccination, bulk TCR alpha and beta repertoires underwent longitudinal sequencing. Two healthy male donors, one aged 18 to 29 and one aged 30 to 40 years, were included in the cohort. Blood samples were taken at several timepoints before and after primary and secondary immunization, and bulk PBMC replicates and cell subsets were isolated. Findings and caveats that apply to the study as a whole: A small fraction of clonotypes showed up in both the CD4 and CD8 compartments, probably as a result of convergent recombination. In the sorted memory subsets on day 0, nearly all vaccine-responding clonotypes were below the level of detection. After the booster, most of the clones that had expanded following primary vaccination were detected again (around 97% of CD4 and more than 85% of CD8), which suggests that memory was broadly maintained. Only a couple of donors were included in the study, so the extent to which the findings can be generalized is limited. Compared with the primary T-cell response, the secondary T-cell response was faster but weaker, reaching its peak on day 5 rather than on day 15. FACS-sorted repertoires could contain abundant contaminating clonotypes from the bulk population, so computational filtering was required.

Interpreted using the paper, the treatment or condition label stands for: live attenuated yellow fever vaccine strain. PBMCs were isolated from peripheral blood using a standard Ficoll-Paque protocol. RNA from sorted memory subsets was extracted with the RNeasy Micro Kit. V is cut by 4 bases and J by 1 base, and the space between the germline ends is 13 bases. Including cysteine and phenylalanine, the CDR3 has 14 amino acids. This entry keeps only the CDR3 DNA: 42 bases, framed from base 1. Taken from the germline V gene (reference sequence), the CDR1 and CDR2 loops are GTSNPN and SVGIG. TCR cDNA was synthesized by 5'RACE template switching, through which a universal primer site and unique molecular identifiers were introduced. cDNA synthesis was primed from both the TCR alpha and TCR beta constant segments. Two PCR steps were used to amplify libraries, with sample barcodes and sequencing adapters being added in the second step. Libraries were sequenced on Illumina HiSeq 2500 (2x100 bp) or NovaSeq (2x150 bp). The original methods were these. MIGEC was used to demultiplex reads and collapse the reads into UMI consensus sequences, and MiXCR was used for V(D)J alignment. Using edgeR on replicate PBMC samples, clonotypes were called vaccine-responding if FDR was below 0.01 and the log2 fold change was above 5 up to day 15. Bulk clonotypes were assigned CD4 or CD8 identity according to which sequenced CD4 or CD8 repertoire held them at higher abundance. To estimate the distribution of each clone across memory phenotypes, clonotype frequencies in memory subsets were weighted by FACS-sorted cell numbers. Starting from the raw public reads, TCRdb applied fastp trimming at Q25, assembled clones with MiXCR and retained in-frame beta chains. One record per CDR3 amino acid sequence lists the most common genes and DNA. In this record, the V and J calls reflect TCRdb's handling and not the investigators' own analysis. The sample table holds around 31,000 distinct CDR3 sequences, of which over 9.5% were seen once. The ten largest clones represent around 10% of the sample.

This clonotype was counted at least ten times. No base qualities exist here, and no much larger clone lies one base off it. The sample here was PBMCs, either bulk or a sorted T-cell subset (CD4+, CD8+, memory, or dextramer-sorted; not recorded which), taken roughly 15 days after the first yellow fever vaccination. The rearrangement combines TRBV30 with TRBJ1-1; 5 matching bases give a weak D call of TRBD1. The receptor was derived from a man between 18 and 29 years old who received the YFV17D yellow fever vaccine. CDR3 protein: CAWILWGKNTEAFF. The bases read TGTGCCTGGATTCTTTGGGGCAAGAACACTGAAGCTTTCTTT.